Below, 11 T cell receptor beta chains from the same sample are listed, as sequenced in a study. TCRdb called the RT-PCR reads again in MiXCR, with one record for every CDR3 protein. The sample yields about 700,000 distinct CDR3 sequences, 14% seen once. Sample: memory CD4+ T cells from blood. All receptors derive from a female donor in good health, serving as a healthy control.

In this sample, this clonotype turned up a few times. The chain couples TRBV5-1 to TRBJ2-7, with TRBD2 matching over 10 bases. The J segment lost 0 bases and the V segment lost 8 bases, leaving 11 bases of the junction unmatched. This CDR3 contains 16 residues. Germline values: CDR1 SGHRS, CDR2 YFSETQ. In nucleotides, the CDR3 is TGCGCCAGTCGGTACACCTCTAGCGGGGGCTCCTACGAGCAGTACTTC. Protein: CASRYTSSGGSYEQYF.

This clonotype was counted between two and nine times. This chain connects TRBV6-6 to TRBJ2-2, with no clear D. The CDR3 is 15 residues long. Germline V lookup: CDR1 MNHNY, CDR2 SVGAGI (reference sequence). Trimming removed 0 bases at V and 2 bases at J, with 7 bases between. The chain's CDR3 is CASSYSQLNTGELFF. Written as DNA, the CDR3 is TGTGCCAGCAGTTACTCGCAGCTCAACACCGGGGAGCTGTTTTTT.

This clonotype showed up just a few times. The V call is TRBV6-6, the J call TRBJ2-1, with a possible D match to TRBD2 (5 bases). Germline V lookup: CDR1 MNHNY, CDR2 SVGAGI (reference sequence). The CDR3 loop spans 12 amino acids. Deletions cut 5 bases from V and 7 bases from J, with 9 bases between. In nucleotides, the CDR3 is TGTGCCAGCAGTATATCGGGGAATGAGCAGTTCTTC. Encoded protein: CASSISGNEQFF.

The genes are TRBV20-1 and TRBJ2-7; 7 bases agree with TRBD1. J was trimmed by 1 base and V by 0 bases; bases with no gene match: 9. The CDR3 loop spans 16 amino acids. The V gene's germline CDR1 is DFQATT and CDR2 SNEGSKA (reference sequence). DNA of the CDR3: TGCAGTGCTAGAGACCCGGACAGGTTCCCGTCCTACGAGCAGTACTTC. Amino acids: CSARDPDRFPSYEQYF.

Worth noting for this clonotype: This may come from a read error, since a much larger clone is one base off. DNA for the CDR3: TGCAGTGTTAGAGTAGAGGACAGGAACTCCTACAATGAGCAGTTCTTC. This gives the protein CSVRVEDRNSYNEQFF. This chain links TRBV20-1 with TRBJ2-1; 7 nucleotides agree with TRBD1. The CDR3 is 16 residues long. The germline CDR1 and CDR2 sequences are DFQATT and SNEGSKA (reference sequence).

About this clonotype: Mismatch with germline at one junction end may stem from a read error. The V and J genes are TRBV18 and TRBJ2-5; D call uncertain. This CDR3 spans 13 amino acids. From germline, CDR1 is KGHSH and CDR2 LQKENI. The CDR3 is CASSPGNQETKYF. Here the CDR3 DNA reads TGTGCCAGCTCACCAGGCAACCAAGAGACCAAGTACTTC.

This clonotype was seen a handful of times. The rearrangement links TRBV19 to TRBJ2-5, with TRBD2 as a possible D gene (5 bases). Germline V gene lookup returns CDR1 LNHDA and CDR2 SQIVND (reference sequence). Trimming shortened V by 1 base and J by 5 bases, and 11 bases separated the two germline ends. The CDR3 has 14 amino acids. The CDR3 protein is CASSIAGRGETQYF. In DNA, the CDR3 is TGTGCCAGTAGTATAGCCGGGCGAGGGGAGACCCAGTACTTC.

This clonotype has more than one count but fewer than ten. The chain has TRBV15 and TRBJ2-1; 8 positions match TRBD1. CDR3 length equals 15 residues. V dropped 0 bases and J dropped 8; count of bases not matched to a gene: 6. The germline gives CDR1 LNHNV, CDR2 YYDKDF (reference sequence). The DNA for the CDR3 is TGTGCCACCAGCAGAGAAACAGGGGGGTGGGATGAGCAGTTCTTC. It translates to CATSRETGGWDEQFF. Full variable domain (rest looked up from reference TRBV15 and TRBJ2-1): DAMVIQNPRYQVTQFGKPVTLSCSQTLNHNVMYWYQQKSSQAPKLLFHYYDKDFNNEADTPDNFQSRRPNTSFCFLDIRSPGLGDTAMYLCATSRETGGWDEQFFGPGTRLTVL.

This clonotype occurred a few times. The CDR3 nucleotides are TGTGCCAGCAGCCCGAATACAGGGCCGGAGACCCAGTACTTC. Amino acid sequence: CASSPNTGPETQYF. The chain has TRBV7-8 and TRBJ2-5, with D possibly TRBD1 on 6 matching bases. The V gene lost 5 bases and the J gene lost 5 bases, with 15 bases spanning the gap. The CDR3 sequence is 14 residues long. Germline V gene sequence: CDR1 SGHVS, CDR2 FQNEAQ.

This clonotype was found a few times. The V gene is TRBV4-3, the J gene TRBJ2-3; 7 nucleotides line up with TRBD2. V was pared by 2 bases and J by 2 bases, with 7 bases of the junction left unmatched. Germline values: CDR1 LGHNA, CDR2 YSLEER. The CDR3 length is 16 residues. The CDR3 region has the DNA TGCGCCAGCAGCCAAAGCGCTAGCGGTCTCACAGATACGCAGTATTTT. Its translation is CASSQSASGLTDTQYF.

In the case of this clonotype: A much larger clone is a single base away; this may be a read error. Written as DNA, the CDR3 is TGTGCCAACAGTTACGCAGGGGCGCGCACTGAAGCTTTCTTT. It codes for CANSYAGARTEAFF. The gene calls are TRBV6-2 or TRBV6-3 and TRBJ1-1, with D perhaps TRBD1 (6 bases). The CDR3 has 14 residues. The germline V gene encodes CDR1 MNHEY and CDR2 SVGEGT.